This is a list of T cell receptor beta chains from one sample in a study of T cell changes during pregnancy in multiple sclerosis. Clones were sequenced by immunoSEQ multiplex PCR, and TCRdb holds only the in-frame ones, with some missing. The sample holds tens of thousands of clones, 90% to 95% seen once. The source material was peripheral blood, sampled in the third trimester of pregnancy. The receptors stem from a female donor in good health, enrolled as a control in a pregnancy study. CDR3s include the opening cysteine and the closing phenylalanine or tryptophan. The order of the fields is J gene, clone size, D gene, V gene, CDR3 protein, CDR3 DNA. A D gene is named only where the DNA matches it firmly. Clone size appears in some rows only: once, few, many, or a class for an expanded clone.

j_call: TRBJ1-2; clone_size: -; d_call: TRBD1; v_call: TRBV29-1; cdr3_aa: CSVGTGGSYGYTF; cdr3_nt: TGCAGCGTTGGGACAGGTGGATCGTATGGCTACACCTTC
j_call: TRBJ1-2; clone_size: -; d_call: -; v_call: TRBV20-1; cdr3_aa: CSALYYGYTF; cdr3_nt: TGCAGTGCTCTTTACTATGGCTACACCTTC
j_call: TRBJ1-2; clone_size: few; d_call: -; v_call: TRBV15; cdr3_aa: CATSEPTPRVRYTF; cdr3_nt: TGTGCCACCAGCGAGCCCACCCCGCGTGTCCGCTACACCTTC
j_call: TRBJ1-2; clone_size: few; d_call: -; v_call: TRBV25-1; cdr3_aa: CASSPGNYGYTF; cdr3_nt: TGTGCCAGCAGTCCAGGGAACTATGGCTACACCTTC
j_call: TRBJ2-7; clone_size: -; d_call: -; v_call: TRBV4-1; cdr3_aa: CASSQSIGTVTTPYEQYF; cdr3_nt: TGCGCCAGCAGCCAATCTATCGGCACGGTCACTACTCCCTACGAGCAGTACTTC
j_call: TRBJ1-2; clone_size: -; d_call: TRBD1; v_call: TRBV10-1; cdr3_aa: CASSEGDDRAKYYGYTF; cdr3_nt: TGCGCCAGCAGTGAAGGCGATGACAGGGCGAAATACTATGGCTACACCTTC
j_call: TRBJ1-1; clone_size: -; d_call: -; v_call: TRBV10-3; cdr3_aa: CAISRNTEAFF; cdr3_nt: TGTGCCATCAGCCGGAACACTGAAGCTTTCTTT
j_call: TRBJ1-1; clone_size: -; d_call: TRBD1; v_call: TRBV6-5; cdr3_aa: CASSGTGMNTEAFF; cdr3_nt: TGTGCCAGCAGCGGGACAGGCATGAACACTGAAGCTTTCTTT
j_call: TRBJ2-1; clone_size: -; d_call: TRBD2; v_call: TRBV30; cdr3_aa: CAWSVGGLAEGNEQFF; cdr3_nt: TGTGCCTGGAGTGTGGGGGGACTAGCGGAGGGAAATGAGCAGTTCTTC
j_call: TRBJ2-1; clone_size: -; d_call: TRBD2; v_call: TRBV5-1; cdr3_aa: CASSLGGSSYNEQFF; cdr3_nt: TGCGCCAGCAGCTTGGGCGGGAGCTCCTACAATGAGCAGTTCTTC
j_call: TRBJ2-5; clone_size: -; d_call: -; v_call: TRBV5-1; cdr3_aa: CASSWTEQETQYF; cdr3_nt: TGCGCCAGCAGCTGGACAGAGCAAGAGACCCAGTACTTC
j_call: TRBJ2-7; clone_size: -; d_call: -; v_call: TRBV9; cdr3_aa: CASSVDAGQYEQYF; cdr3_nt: TGTGCCAGCAGCGTAGACGCAGGACAGTACGAGCAGTACTTC
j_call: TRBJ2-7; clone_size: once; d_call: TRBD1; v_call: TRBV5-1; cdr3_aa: CASSWTGQGYEQYF; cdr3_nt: TGCGCCAGCTCCTGGACAGGGCAGGGGTACGAGCAGTACTTC
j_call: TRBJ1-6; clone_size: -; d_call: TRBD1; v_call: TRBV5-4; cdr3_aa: CASSLDRGSHSPLHF; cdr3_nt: TGTGCCAGCAGCCTTGACAGGGGAAGTCATTCACCCCTCCACTTT
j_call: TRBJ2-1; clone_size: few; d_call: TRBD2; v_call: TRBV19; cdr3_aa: CASSMSWTSYNEQFF; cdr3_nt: TGTGCCAGTAGTATGTCCTGGACTAGCTACAATGAGCAGTTCTTC